Below, one TCR beta chain is given with its context. Antigen: not known. Approximately 100,000 TCR templates per sample were sequenced. Libraries were prepared by immunoSEQ multiplex PCR; TCRdb keeps only in-frame clonotypes and omits some of them. The sample shows more than 85,000 clones, about 92% of them seen only once. The data derive from a study of siplizumab effects on memory and regulatory T cells. Regarding the study as a whole: Proliferating Tregs from siplizumab cultures lacked functional confirmation of suppression.

V was pared by 2 bases and J by 0 bases, with 5 bases between. The CDR3 is 14 amino acids. Germline V gene sequence: CDR1 MNHNS, CDR2 SASEGT. The rearrangement links TRBV6-1 to TRBJ1-3; D gene ambiguous. The sample comprised CD4+ T cells sorted from blood. The clonotype originates from a human donor in good health. CDR3 residues: CASSESHSGNTIYF. The CDR3, as DNA: TGTGCCAGCAGTGAATCACACTCTGGAAACACCATATATTTT.